The 5 T cell receptor beta chains listed next were all sequenced from one sample in a study of T cells in localized non-small cell lung cancer (dated by TCRdb to between 2020 and 2021). Receptors were amplified or captured by the immunoSEQ multiplex PCR assay. The clones in this table, taken by TCRdb from immuneACCESS, are in-frame only. Not every clone is retained; where verified, under half of the shortfall comes from an unresolved V gene, and the cause of the rest is unknown. This sample gives about 25,000 clones in total; approximately 86% of them show up just once. The ten largest clones take up roughly 6% of the sample. The sequences come from peripheral blood, collected before any cancer treatment. These receptors originate from a male donor at least 60 years old with stage II squamous cell lung carcinoma.

CDR3 residues: CATSRDLGRGVTEAFF. CDR3 nucleotides: TGTGCCACCAGCAGAGATCTGGGCAGGGGGGTCACTGAAGCTTTCTTT. This chain links TRBV15 with TRBJ1-1, with TRBD1 matching 7 bases. Germline V gives CDR1 LNHNV, CDR2 YYDKDF (reference sequence). This CDR3 region has 16 residues. Trimming took 0 bases from V and 4 from J; bases not matched to a gene: 8.

The rearrangement links TRBV29-1 to TRBJ2-5; 8 nucleotides align to TRBD2. From germline, CDR1 is SQVTM and CDR2 ANQGSEA. V was clipped by 5 bases and J by 1 base; unmatched bases: 6. This CDR3 comprises 14 residues. CDR3 DNA: TGCAGCGTTATCCACGGGAGGGCCCAAGAGACCCAGTACTTC. Encoded protein: CSVIHGRAQETQYF.

The V and J genes are TRBV7-2 and TRBJ2-7; D perhaps matches TRBD2 (7 bases). The CDR3 covers 17 residues. Germline V gene sequence: CDR1 SGHTA, CDR2 FQGNSA. The germline V and J ends were trimmed by 5 bases and 4 bases, with 24 bases remaining between them. The CDR3 here is CASSLRKGGGTPYEQYF. The CDR3 bases are TGTGCCAGCAGCCTAAGAAAGGGGGGGGGCACCCCGTACGAGCAGTACTTC. Combining the CDR3 with reference TRBV7-2 and TRBJ2-7 gives the whole variable domain GAGVSQSPSNKVTEKGKDVELRCDPISGHTALYWYRQSLGQGLEFLIYFQGNSAPDKSGLPSDRFSAERTGGSVSTLTIQRTQQEDSAVYLCASSLRKGGGTPYEQYFGPGTRLTVT.

The chain has TRBV6-1 and TRBJ2-4, with 8 bases aligning to TRBD2. The CDR3 is made up of 17 amino acids. The germline V gene encodes CDR1 MNHNS and CDR2 SASEGT. Trimming at V came to 0 bases and at J to 2 bases, leaving 6 bases not matched to a gene. In DNA form, the CDR3 reads TGTGCCAGCAGTGAAGCCCTGAGCGGGGGAACCAAAAACATTCAGTACTTC. Translating it yields CASSEALSGGTKNIQYF.

The chain has TRBV28 and TRBJ2-3; 10 bases map to TRBD1. This CDR3 comprises 16 residues. CDR1 and CDR2 (germline): MDHEN, SYDVKM. Germline trimming cut 5 bases from V and 1 base from J; bases unmatched to any gene: 6. The CDR3 is CASSPGTGAGTDTQYF. The CDR3 DNA reads TGTGCCAGCAGTCCCGGGACAGGGGCTGGCACAGATACGCAGTATTTT.